One and the same sample provided the 25 T cell receptor beta chains below, sequenced in a study of tumor-infiltrating lymphocytes in localized non-small cell lung cancer (dated by TCRdb to the early 2020s). Preparation of the library involved the immunoSEQ multiplex PCR assay. TCRdb mirrors the immuneACCESS table, restricted to in-frame sequences. Some clones are absent from its copies; in checked studies, under half trace to an unresolved V gene, and the reason for the others is unknown. The sample table lists tens of thousands of clones, 69% of them with a count of one. Together, the top ten hold about 15% of the sample. The sequenced sample was lung tumor tissue. These receptors were obtained from a human donor with non-small cell lung cancer.

The genes are TRBV7-9 and TRBJ2-6, with D tentatively TRBD1 (5 bases). The CDR3 consists of 15 residues. V dropped 5 bases and J dropped 2 bases, with 10 bases sitting between them. Germline V gene data show CDR1 as SEHNR and CDR2 as FQNEAQ (reference sequence). Written as DNA, the CDR3 is TGTGCCAGCAGCCCAGACAGAGCTGGGGCCAACGTCCTGACTTTC. Its protein product is CASSPDRAGANVLTF.

A single count supports this clone. V is TRBV18 and J is TRBJ2-2; 13 bases map to TRBD2. V was clipped by 8 bases and J by 3 bases; unmatched bases: 3. The CDR3 runs to 15 residues. Germline V gene data show CDR1 as KGHSH and CDR2 as LQKENI. The CDR3: CASTSGRADTGELFF. CDR3 nucleotide sequence: TGTGCCAGCACTAGCGGGAGGGCTGACACCGGGGAGCTGTTTTTT.

This clone was observed a few times. V gene TRBV28 combines with J gene TRBJ1-1, with TRBD1 matching 10 bases. The germline V gene has CDR1 MDHEN and CDR2 SYDVKM. V lost 6 bases to trimming and J lost 4 bases; unmatched junction nucleotides: 5. The CDR3 is 14 amino acids. The CDR3 DNA sequence: TGTGCCAGCAGCCCGACAGGGGGCGGCACTGAAGCTTTCTTT. Its translation: CASSPTGGGTEAFF.

V is TRBV19 and J is TRBJ1-5; the match to TRBD1 covers 9 bases. The J segment lost 6 bases and the V segment lost 7 bases, leaving 10 bases of the junction unmatched. The CDR3 spans 15 residues. Germline V CDR1 and CDR2: LNHDA, SQIVND (reference sequence). CDR3 sequence reads: CASKTTGGTFQPQHF. CDR3 coding DNA: TGTGCCAGTAAAACAACAGGGGGCACTTTTCAGCCCCAGCATTTT. The full variable domain, completed using reference TRBV19 and TRBJ1-5, is DGGITQSPKYLFRKEGQNVTLSCEQNLNHDAMYWYRQDPGQGLRLIYYSQIVNDFQKGDIAEGYSVSREKKESFPLTVTSAQKNPTAFYLCASKTTGGTFQPQHFGDGTRLSIL.

This clone came up a few times. The J gene is TRBJ2-1, the V gene TRBV27, with 12 positions matching TRBD1. J lost 5 bases, V lost 8 bases, and 4 bases had no gene match. The germline V gene has CDR1 MNHEY and CDR2 SMNVEV (reference sequence). CDR3 size: 14 residues. The CDR3, as DNA: TGTGCCAGCTCACGGGACAGGGGGCACAATGAGCAGTTCTTC. It specifies CASSRDRGHNEQFF.

The chain uses TRBV6-1 and TRBJ1-4, with D tentatively TRBD1 (6 bases). CDR1 is MNHNS, CDR2 SASEGT, per germline. The CDR3 is 14 amino acids. V was cut by 7 bases and J by 2 bases, with 11 bases left in between. CDR3 in amino acids: CASKTGSTNEKLFF. DNA of the CDR3: TGTGCCAGCAAAACAGGGTCTACTAATGAAAAACTGTTTTTT.

This chain links TRBV19 with TRBJ1-1, with TRBD1 matching 9 bases. Trimming cost V 9 bases and J 6 bases; bases outside gene matches: 14. The CDR3 covers 15 residues. The germline V gene has CDR1 LNHDA and CDR2 SQIVND (reference sequence). The CDR3 sequence is CASTGTGIFPPEAFF. The CDR3 DNA reads as TGTGCCAGCACCGGGACAGGGATTTTCCCCCCTGAAGCTTTCTTT.

V usage is TRBV27 and J usage is TRBJ1-5, with D tentatively TRBD1 (6 bases). The CDR3 has 17 amino acids. With 2 bases removed from V and 0 bases from J, the gap between germline ends came to 14 bases. From germline, CDR1 is MNHEY and CDR2 SMNVEV (reference sequence). This CDR3 reads CASSLTGQINSNQPQHF. The CDR3 coding sequence is TGTGCCAGCAGTTTAACGGGACAAATAAATAGCAATCAGCCCCAGCATTTT.

The rearrangement uses TRBV7-3 and TRBJ1-5; D gene ambiguous. Looked up from germline, CDR1 is SGHTA and CDR2 is FQGTGA. Trimming pared 2 bases from V and 6 bases from J, leaving 5 bases between. CDR3 size: 12 residues. The CDR3 sequence: CASSLVTQPQHF. The CDR3 DNA reads TGTGCCAGCAGCTTAGTGACTCAGCCCCAGCATTTT.

The rearrangement uses TRBV4-3 and TRBJ2-3; TRBD1 agrees at 7 bases. The V segment lost 4 bases and the J segment 0 bases; nucleotides outside the gene matches: 10. Germline CDR1 LGHNA, CDR2 YSLEER. This CDR3 is built from 17 residues. The CDR3 sequence: CASSLRQGRDSTDTQYF. The CDR3 DNA sequence: TGCGCCAGCAGCCTCCGACAGGGTAGAGATAGCACAGATACGCAGTATTTT.

The J gene is TRBJ2-2, the V gene TRBV12-5, with 10 positions matching TRBD2. The CDR3 contains 19 residues. Trimming at V came to 2 bases and at J to 5 bases, leaving 14 bases not matched to a gene. CDR1 and CDR2 from the germline V gene are LGHNT and FRNRAP. This CDR3 reads CASGLYLAGDLSATGELFF. Here the CDR3 DNA reads TGTGCTAGTGGTTTGTACCTAGCGGGAGATCTTTCGGCAACCGGGGAGCTGTTTTTT.

This chain connects TRBV10-2 to TRBJ1-1; unclear D gene. In germline, CDR1 is WSHSY, CDR2 SAAADI. CDR3 size: 16 residues. Trimming took 0 bases from V and 0 from J, leaving 11 bases between them. The CDR3 DNA follows: TGCGCCAGCAGTGAGTCTGACAAGGTGATGAACACTGAAGCTTTCTTT. Translating gives CASSESDKVMNTEAFF.

This chain uses TRBV5-1 with TRBJ2-5; TRBD1 matches 8 bases. CDR3 length: 15 residues. CDR1 is SGHRS, CDR2 YFSETQ, per germline. J was trimmed by 1 base and V by 0 bases; bases with no gene match: 2. The CDR3 reads CASSLGGTGQETQYF. The CDR3 nucleotides read TGCGCCAGCAGCTTGGGCGGGACAGGCCAAGAGACCCAGTACTTC.

The J gene is TRBJ2-1, the V gene TRBV11-3, with 10 positions matching TRBD2. Trimming at V came to 5 bases and at J to 4 bases, leaving 8 bases not matched to a gene. The CDR3 contains 16 residues. In germline, CDR1 is SGHNT, CDR2 YENEEA. The CDR3 nucleotides read TGTGCCAGCAGCCTCCCCTCTAGCGGGAGTTACAATGAGCAGTTCTTC. This codes for CASSLPSSGSYNEQFF.

The chain uses TRBV30 and TRBJ1-2; the D is unclear. Trimming cost V 2 bases and J 0 bases, with 13 bases left between them. This CDR3 has 15 amino acids. CDR1 and CDR2 (germline): GTSNPN, SVGIG (reference sequence). CDR3 sequence: CAWSTPDRANYGYTF. The CDR3 region has the DNA TGTGCCTGGAGTACCCCGGACCGAGCTAACTATGGCTACACCTTC. The whole variable domain, filled in from reference TRBV30 and TRBJ1-2, reads SQTIHQWPATLVQPVGSPLSLECTVEGTSNPNLYWYRQAAGRGLQLLFYSVGIGQISSEVPQNLSASRPQDRQFILSSKKLLLSDSGFYLCAWSTPDRANYGYTFGSGTRLTVV.

The chain has TRBV6-4 and TRBJ1-1; D is uncertain. The V gene's germline CDR1 is MRHNA and CDR2 SNTAGT. Trimming removed 0 bases at V and 11 bases at J, with 13 bases between. CDR3 size: 13 residues. The chain's CDR3 is CASSDSRGTQAFF. Here the CDR3 DNA reads TGTGCCAGCAGTGACTCGAGAGGCACCCAGGCTTTCTTT.

This rearrangement joins TRBV5-4 to TRBJ1-2; D not certain. CDR1 and CDR2 (germline): SGHNT, YYREEE (reference sequence). There are 18 residues in the CDR3. V lost 3 bases and J lost 0, with 21 bases in between. The CDR3 DNA reads TGTGCCAGCAGCTCAAGCCTCGGAACAGCCGGGCCTAACTATGGCTACACCTTC. Residues: CASSSSLGTAGPNYGYTF.

This clone was counted once. This chain connects TRBV5-8 to TRBJ2-7; possibly TRBD1 or TRBD2 for D (5 bases each). CDR3 length: 13 amino acids. The germline V gene has CDR1 SGHTS and CDR2 YDEGEE. With 0 bases removed from V and 2 bases from J, the gap between germline ends came to 6 bases. The CDR3 nucleotides are TGTGCCAGCAGCTTGGAGGGACCCTACGAGCAGTACTTC. It encodes CASSLEGPYEQYF.

The chain joins TRBV10-3 to TRBJ2-2; D is possibly TRBD1 or TRBD2 (5 bases each). This CDR3 spans 15 amino acids. Germline V gene lookup returns CDR1 ENHRY and CDR2 SYGVKD. With 2 bases removed from V and 4 bases from J, the gap between germline ends came to 11 bases. This CDR3 reads CAISERGAGTGELFF. CDR3 DNA sequence: TGTGCCATCAGTGAGAGGGGCGCGGGCACCGGGGAGCTGTTTTTT.

The chain links TRBV6-6 to TRBJ2-7; no definite D call. V was clipped by 5 bases and J by 4 bases, with 21 bases between them. Germline lookup yields CDR1 MNHNY and CDR2 SVGAGI (reference sequence). CDR3 size: 16 residues. The CDR3 sequence is CASSPPLLWQEYEQYF. CDR3 DNA sequence: TGTGCCAGCAGTCCCCCTCTGTTATGGCAGGAATACGAGCAGTACTTC.

The chain combines TRBV28 with TRBJ2-1, with D maybe TRBD1 (5 bases). Trimming stripped 6 bases from V and 0 bases from J, with 12 bases between. The CDR3 extends over 15 amino acids. Germline V CDR1 and CDR2: MDHEN, SYDVKM. CDR3: CASRVRASSYNEQFF. CDR3 nucleotides: TGTGCCAGCAGGGTCAGGGCCAGCTCCTACAATGAGCAGTTCTTC.

V usage is TRBV27 and J usage is TRBJ2-7; TRBD2 agrees at 11 bases. V trimming: 6 bases; J trimming: 2 bases; junction bases outside the gene matches: 9. The germline CDR1 and CDR2 sequences are MNHEY and SMNVEV (reference sequence). CDR3 length: 16 amino acids. CDR3 DNA: TGTGCCAGCAGCCCGCTGGGACTAGCGGACCCCTACGAGCAGTACTTC. Translated, it gives CASSPLGLADPYEQYF.

V is TRBV7-2 and J is TRBJ2-5, with 9 positions matching TRBD2. CDR1 and CDR2 (germline): SGHTA, FQGNSA. The V gene end was trimmed by 8 bases and the J gene end by 5 bases; junction bases not matched to a gene: 9. The CDR3 sequence is 14 residues long. The CDR3, as DNA: TGTGCCAGCTGGCGCGGGAGGGCCGGGGAGACCCAGTACTTC. It codes for CASWRGRAGETQYF.

The chain is built from TRBV7-3 and TRBJ2-1, with D unresolved. This CDR3 comprises 13 residues. Trimming left V 2 bases short and J 5 bases short, with 7 bases between. The germline V gene has CDR1 SGHTA and CDR2 FQGTGA. CDR3 DNA sequence: TGTGCCAGCAGCTTAGAACGGCACAATGAGCAGTTCTTC. This gives the protein CASSLERHNEQFF.

The V call is TRBV27, the J call TRBJ2-7; D might be TRBD2 (5 bases). The V gene's germline CDR1 is MNHEY and CDR2 SMNVEV (reference sequence). The CDR3 is made up of 13 amino acids. The V and J ends lost 2 bases and 4 bases respectively, with 9 bases between them. The DNA of the CDR3 is TGTGCCAGCAGTTTAGGACTTAATTACGAGCAGTACTTC. Protein sequence: CASSLGLNYEQYF.